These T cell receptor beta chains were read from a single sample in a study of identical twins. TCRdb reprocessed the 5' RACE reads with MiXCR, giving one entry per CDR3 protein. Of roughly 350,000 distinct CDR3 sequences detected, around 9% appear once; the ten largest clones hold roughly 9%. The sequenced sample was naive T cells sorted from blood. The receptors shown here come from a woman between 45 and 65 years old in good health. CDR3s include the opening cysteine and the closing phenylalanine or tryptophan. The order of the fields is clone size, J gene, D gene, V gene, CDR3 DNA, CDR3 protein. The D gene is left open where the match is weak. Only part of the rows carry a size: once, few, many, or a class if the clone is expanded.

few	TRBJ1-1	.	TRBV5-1	TGCGCCAGCAGCTCCGGACAGTTGCTACGCGAAGCTTTCTTT	CASSSGQLLREAFF
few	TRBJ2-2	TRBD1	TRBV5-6	TGTGCCAGCAGCTTGAGGGGGCGCGTCACCGGGGAGCTGTTTTTT	CASSLRGRVTGELFF
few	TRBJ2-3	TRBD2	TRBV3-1	TGTGCCAGCAGCCAAGAGGGACTAGTTTTAGATACGCAGTATTTT	CASSQEGLVLDTQYF
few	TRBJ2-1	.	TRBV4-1	TGCGCCAGCAGAGAAGTGGGGCGAGGGGCGGTCGAGCAGTTCTTC	CASREVGRGAVEQFF
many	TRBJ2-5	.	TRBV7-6	TGTGCCAGCAGTTTTACAGGGACCCTTGAGACCCAGTACTTC	CASSFTGTLETQYF
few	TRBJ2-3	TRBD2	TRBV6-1	TGTGCCAGCAGTTGGGGACTAGCGGGAGAGGATACGCAGTATTTT	CASSWGLAGEDTQYF
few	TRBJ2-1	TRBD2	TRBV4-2	TGTGCCAGCAGCCAAGAGAGGTTAGCGGGAAACGAGCAGTTCTTC	CASSQERLAGNEQFF
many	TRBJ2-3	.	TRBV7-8	TGTGCCAGCAGCTTACCCCGACTAGGGAGAGATACGCAGTATTTT	CASSLPRLGRDTQYF
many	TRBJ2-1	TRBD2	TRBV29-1	TGCAGCGTGGTTATTAGCGGGAGGTGGGACAATGAGCAGTTCTTC	CSVVISGRWDNEQFF
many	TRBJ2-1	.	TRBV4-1	TGCGCCAGCAGCCAAGTGGGCGGGTGGGACAATGAGCAGTTCTTC	CASSQVGGWDNEQFF
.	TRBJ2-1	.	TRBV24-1	TGTGCCACCAGTGATTTCTTGTATGGAAATGAGCAGTTCTTC	CATSDFLYGNEQFF
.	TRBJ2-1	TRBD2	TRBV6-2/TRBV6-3	TGTGCCAGCAGCCAAGCGGGAGGGCCAGGAGAGCAGTTCTTC	CASSQAGGPGEQFF
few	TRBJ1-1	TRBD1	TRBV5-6	TGTGCCAGCAGCTTGGTGGGTTGGGTGACAGGGGACTTCATGAACACTGAAGCTTTCTTT	CASSLVGWVTGDFMNTEAFF
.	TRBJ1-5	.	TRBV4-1	TGCGCCAGCAGCCCCGGACCGACTCCAGGTCAGCCCCAGCATTTT	CASSPGPTPGQPQHF
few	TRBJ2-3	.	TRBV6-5	TGTGCCAGCAGTCGAGGACAGAGTAGCACAGATACGCAGTATTTT	CASSRGQSSTDTQYF
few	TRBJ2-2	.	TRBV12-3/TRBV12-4	TGTGCCAGCACCGCGCCGTCGACATCCGGGGAGCTGTTTTTT	CASTAPSTSGELFF
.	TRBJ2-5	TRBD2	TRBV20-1	TGCAGTGTTCCGGGACTAGCGGAGACCCAGTACTTC	CSVPGLAETQYF
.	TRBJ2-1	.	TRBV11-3	TGTGCCAGCAGCCCCGGCCCCCGGCGGGGATTCTACAATGAGCAGTTCTTC	CASSPGPRRGFYNEQFF
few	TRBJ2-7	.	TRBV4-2	TGTGCCAGCACTATCCCGCCCGGGCGGCAACGGAGCGAGCTAGTGAACGAGCAGTACTTC	CASTIPPGRQRSELVNEQYF
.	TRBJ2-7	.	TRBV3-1	TGTGCCAGCAGCCAAGATGTCCGGACATACTACGAGCAGTACTTC	CASSQDVRTYYEQYF
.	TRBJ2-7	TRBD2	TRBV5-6	TGTGCCAGCAGTCCGGGACTAGGGGACTACGAGCAGTACTTC	CASSPGLGDYEQYF
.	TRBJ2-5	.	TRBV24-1	TGTGCCACCAGTGGGCGACTTCAAGGGGAGACCCAGTACTTC	CATSGRLQGETQYF
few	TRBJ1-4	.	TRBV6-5	TGTGCCAGCAGTTTCACGGGGGAAAAACTGTTTTTT	CASSFTGEKLFF
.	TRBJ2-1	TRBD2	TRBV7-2	TGTGCCAGCAGCTTAGATGGGACTAGGGATGAGCAGTTCTTC	CASSLDGTRDEQFF
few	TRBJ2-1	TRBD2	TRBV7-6	TGTGCCAGCAGCTCCCTGCCGACTAGCGGGCTCTACAATGAGCAGTTCTTC	CASSSLPTSGLYNEQFF
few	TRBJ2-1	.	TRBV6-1	TGTGCCAGCACTGGGACAAGGACTGAGCAGTTCTTC	CASTGTRTEQFF
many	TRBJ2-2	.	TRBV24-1	TGTGCCACCGGGACGTCGAACACCGGGGAGCTGTTTTTT	CATGTSNTGELFF
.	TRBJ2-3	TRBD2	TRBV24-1	TGTGCCACCAGTTTAGCGGGAGGACCCCGTAGCACAGATACGCAGTATTTT	CATSLAGGPRSTDTQYF
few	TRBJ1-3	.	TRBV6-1	TGTGCCAGCAGTCCCTGGGGGACCGTTCGAAACACCATATATTTT	CASSPWGTVRNTIYF
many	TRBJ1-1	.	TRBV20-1	TGCAGTGCCGCCGGGACCGAGATGAACACTGAAGCTTTCTTT	CSAAGTEMNTEAFF
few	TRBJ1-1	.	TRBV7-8	TGTGCCAGCAGCTTAGTTGGGGCAGGCGTGAACACTGAAGCTTTCTTT	CASSLVGAGVNTEAFF
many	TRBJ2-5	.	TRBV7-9	TGTGCCAGCATTAGAAGGGGGAGTGCGGGCGCCGGGGAGACCCAGTACTTC	CASIRRGSAGAGETQYF
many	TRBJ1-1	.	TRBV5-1	TGCGCCAGCAGCACCCCCGGGACGAACACTGAAGCTTTCTTT	CASSTPGTNTEAFF
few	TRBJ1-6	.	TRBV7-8	TGTGCCAGCAGCTTAATTGGACAGCTTAATTCACCCCTCCACTTT	CASSLIGQLNSPLHF
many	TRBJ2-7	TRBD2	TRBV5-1	TGCGCCAGCAGCTTACTAGCGGGTCGCTACGAGCAGTACTTC	CASSLLAGRYEQYF
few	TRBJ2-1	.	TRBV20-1	TGCAGTGCTAGAGACCCTAATCTAGCTCTTAGCTCCTACAATGAGCAGTTCTTC	CSARDPNLALSSYNEQFF
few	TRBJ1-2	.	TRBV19	TGTGCCAGTAGTATAGATTTTGCGCGACGGGCTGGCTACACCTTC	CASSIDFARRAGYTF
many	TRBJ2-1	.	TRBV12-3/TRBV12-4	TGTGCCAGCAGTTTATGGCAGGGGATTAACAATGAGCAGTTCTTC	CASSLWQGINNEQFF
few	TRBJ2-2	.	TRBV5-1	TGCGCCAGCAGCCGTTCAGGGACGGACACCGGGGAGCTGTTTTTT	CASSRSGTDTGELFF
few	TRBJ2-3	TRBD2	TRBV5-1	TGCGCCAGCAGCTTGGCGGGGACTAGCGGAACAGATACGCAGTATTTT	CASSLAGTSGTDTQYF
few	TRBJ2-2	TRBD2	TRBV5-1	TGCGCCAGCAGCCCAGCGGGAGGGCCTAGTCCCACCGGGGAGCTGTTTTTT	CASSPAGGPSPTGELFF
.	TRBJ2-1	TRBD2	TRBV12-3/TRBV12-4	TGTGCCAGCAGTGTAGCGGGAGAATACTACAATGAGCAGTTCTTC	CASSVAGEYYNEQFF
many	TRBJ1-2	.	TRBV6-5	TGTGCCAGCAGGGAAGGGGGGAGAGGCTACACCTTC	CASREGGRGYTF
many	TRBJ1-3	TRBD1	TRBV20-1	TGCAGTGCTAGAGGTTCAGGGGGCTCTGGAAACACCATATATTTT	CSARGSGGSGNTIYF
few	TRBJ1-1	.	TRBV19	TGTGCCAGTAGTATAGTCGGCAGCAAAGCTTTCTTT	CASSIVGSKAFF
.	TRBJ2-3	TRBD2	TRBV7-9	TGTGCCAGCAGCCCACGACTAGCTCTTAGCACAGATACGCAGTATTTT	CASSPRLALSTDTQYF
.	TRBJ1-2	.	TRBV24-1	TGTGCCACCAGTGATTTAAGAGTTGGCTACACCTTC	CATSDLRVGYTF
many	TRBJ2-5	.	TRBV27	TGTGCCAGCAGTTTTGAGGGAAGGGCTCGGGAGACCCAGTACTTC	CASSFEGRARETQYF
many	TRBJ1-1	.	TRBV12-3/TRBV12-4	TGTGCCAGCCTACCCTGGCCGGGCCGAAAAGCTTTCTTT	CASLPWPGRKAFF
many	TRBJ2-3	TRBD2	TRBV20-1	TGCAGTGCTGCCCCAGCGGGACTTAGGACAGATACGCAGTATTTT	CSAAPAGLRTDTQYF
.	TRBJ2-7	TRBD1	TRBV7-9	TGTGCCAGCAGCTCCGGACAGGGGGCAGGCGAGCAGTACTTC	CASSSGQGAGEQYF
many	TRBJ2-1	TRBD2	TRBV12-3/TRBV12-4	TGTGCCAGCAGTATCCTAGCGGGAGGGCGTTGGGAGCAGTTCTTC	CASSILAGGRWEQFF